One sample yielded the 8 T cell receptor beta chains listed below, sequenced in a study of T cell changes during pregnancy in multiple sclerosis. The protocol was immunoSEQ multiplex PCR, while the TCRdb copy is restricted to in-frame clones and leaves out a portion. This sample has 35,000 to 45,000 clones, with around 90% found just once. The specimen was peripheral blood, collected in the second trimester of pregnancy. These receptors came from a female donor in good health, enrolled as a control in a pregnancy study.

The chain employs TRBV7-9 and TRBJ1-5; D is unresolved. The V gene's germline CDR1 is SEHNR and CDR2 FQNEAQ (reference sequence). V was cut by 7 bases and J by 5 bases, with 12 bases left in between. The CDR3 length is 13 residues. The CDR3, as DNA: TGTGCCAGCACCGAGCACGGGGATCAGCCCCAGCATTTT. Residues: CASTEHGDQPQHF.

The CDR3, as DNA: TGTGCCAGCAATCCTGGGCGTTCATACACCTTC. It is translated as CASNPGRSYTF. The rearrangement links TRBV6-6 to TRBJ1-2, with no clear D. In germline, CDR1 is MNHNY, CDR2 SVGAGI (reference sequence). The CDR3 has 11 amino acids. The V end was cut by 7 bases, the J end by 11 bases, with 14 bases between.

The CDR3 here is CASGLRDSRRELFF. CDR3 coding DNA: TGTGCCAGCGGGCTCCGGGACTCCCGTCGGGAGCTGTTTTTT. The rearrangement joins TRBV2 to TRBJ2-2, with D perhaps TRBD2 (6 bases). CDR1 and CDR2 (germline): SNHLY, FYNNEI. CDR3 size: 14 residues. Trimming shortened V by 8 bases and J by 9 bases, and 19 bases separated the two germline ends.

This rearrangement joins TRBV10-3 to TRBJ2-2; no reliable D call. Germline V gene sequence: CDR1 ENHRY, CDR2 SYGVKD. The CDR3 sequence is 15 residues long. The V end was cut by 4 bases, the J end by 6 bases, with 15 bases between. Here the CDR3 DNA reads TGTGCCATCAGTGTGTCCAGCGTAGGCGCCGGGGAGCTGTTTTTT. It encodes CAISVSSVGAGELFF.

The count of this clone is one. The chain uses TRBV18 and TRBJ1-1; 10 bases agree with TRBD1. This CDR3 has 15 amino acids. Germline values: CDR1 KGHSH, CDR2 LQKENI. Unmatched junction bases numbered 4, after V lost 3 bases and J lost 3 bases. CDR3 sequence (DNA): TGTGCCAGCTCACCCGACAGGGGGCGGTACACTGAAGCTTTCTTT. As protein: CASSPDRGRYTEAFF.

The chain carries TRBV19 and TRBJ2-1; 11 bases are a match to TRBD2. This CDR3 contains 15 residues. The junction had 1 base not matched to a gene; V was cut back by 3 bases and J by 3 bases. Germline loops: CDR1 LNHDA, CDR2 SQIVND (reference sequence). In DNA, the CDR3 is TGTGCCAGTAGTATGGGACTAGCGGTCTACAATGAGCAGTTCTTC. It is translated as CASSMGLAVYNEQFF. Full variable domain (outside the CDR3, taken from reference TRBV19 and TRBJ2-1): DGGITQSPKYLFRKEGQNVTLSCEQNLNHDAMYWYRQDPGQGLRLIYYSQIVNDFQKGDIAEGYSVSREKKESFPLTVTSAQKNPTAFYLCASSMGLAVYNEQFFGPGTRLTVL.

This rearrangement joins TRBV19 to TRBJ1-1; tentatively, D is TRBD1 (6 bases). Deletions cut 6 bases from V and 4 bases from J, with 18 bases between. CDR3 length: 15 amino acids. CDR1 is LNHDA and CDR2 is SQIVND in the germline V gene (reference sequence). CDR3 loop: CASRAGVSLGTEAFF. DNA of the CDR3: TGTGCCAGTAGGGCAGGGGTAAGTCTTGGCACTGAAGCTTTCTTT.

The chain uses TRBV4-2 and TRBJ2-2; D not resolved. Germline CDR1 and CDR2: LGHNA and YNFKEQ. V was shortened by 6 bases and J by 2 bases, with 10 bases between the two germline ends. There are 14 residues in the CDR3. CDR3 sequence (DNA): TGTGCCAGCAGAGGCGGTTCTAACACCGGGGAGCTGTTTTTT. Protein sequence: CASRGGSNTGELFF.